The 27 T cell receptor beta chains below were found in one sample sequenced in a study of primary melanoma T cells and metastatic recurrence. Sequenced by immunoSEQ multiplex PCR; TCRdb stores in-frame clones only, minus some. Found here are roughly 150 clones, 82% of them singletons; the top ten hold over 15%. Sequencing was performed on melanoma tumor tissue. The receptors come from a human donor with melanoma.

This chain uses TRBV19 with TRBJ2-2, with 10 bases identical to TRBD2. This CDR3 has 17 amino acids. CDR1 is LNHDA and CDR2 is SQIVND in the germline V gene (reference sequence). The trim removed 5 bases at V and 7 bases at J, leaving 13 bases unmatched. The CDR3 region has the DNA TGTGCCAGTAGTGGGCTAGCGGGAGTCGTTGGTGGCGGGGAGCTGTTTTTT. It codes for CASSGLAGVVGGGELFF.

This chain joins TRBV11-3 and TRBJ2-3; weak D call: TRBD2 (6 bases). V was pared by 1 base and J by 0 bases, with 11 bases between. Germline-derived CDR1 and CDR2 are SGHNT and YENEEA. The CDR3 is made up of 16 amino acids. CDR3: CASSLVLRGSTDTQYF. The CDR3 DNA sequence: TGTGCCAGCAGCTTAGTACTGCGGGGAAGCACAGATACGCAGTATTTT.

CDR3: CASSSKGTTNEKLFF. Written as DNA, the CDR3 is TGTGCCAGCAGTTCGAAGGGGACAACTAATGAAAAACTGTTTTTT. V gene TRBV6-8 combines with J gene TRBJ1-4; TRBD1 might be the D (5 bases). The CDR3 spans 15 residues. V was cut by 4 bases and J by 0 bases, with 9 bases left in between. The germline CDR1 and CDR2 sequences are MNHGY and SAAAGT.

The V call is TRBV6-8, the J call TRBJ2-2; a possible D gene is TRBD1 (6 bases). This CDR3 has 14 residues. Trimming removed 8 bases from V and 4 bases from J, with 14 bases in between. Germline CDR1 and CDR2: MNHGY and SAAAGT. DNA of the CDR3: TGTGCCAGCGTAATAGGGGGAGTCACCGGGGAGCTGTTTTTT. It translates to CASVIGGVTGELFF.

The gene calls are TRBV18 and TRBJ1-3; D gene unclear. The CDR3 is made up of 12 amino acids. Germline assignment: CDR1 KGHSH and CDR2 LQKENI. The V end was cut by 2 bases, the J end by 4 bases, with 3 bases between. CDR3 amino acids: CASSPSGNTIYF. Written as DNA, the CDR3 is TGTGCCAGCTCACCATCCGGAAACACCATATATTTT.

The chain combines TRBV6-8 with TRBJ2-5, with no clear D. The length of the CDR3 is 13 residues. CDR1 and CDR2 (germline): MNHGY, SAAAGT. V was cut by 0 bases and J by 4 bases, with 6 bases left in between. CDR3 protein: CASSYSDGETQYF. Here the CDR3 DNA reads TGTGCCAGCAGTTACTCTGATGGAGAGACCCAGTACTTC.

J is TRBJ2-5 and V is TRBV14; 10 nucleotides align to TRBD2. Germline V gene lookup returns CDR1 SGHDN and CDR2 FVKESK. V lost 4 bases and J lost 1; bases outside the gene matches: 9. This CDR3 has 17 amino acids. The CDR3 DNA is TGTGCCAGCAGCCTCCCGGGACTAGCGTGGGGCCAAGAGACCCAGTACTTC. Protein product: CASSLPGLAWGQETQYF.

The rearrangement joins TRBV9 to TRBJ2-1, with 9 bases that match TRBD2. V dropped 0 bases and J dropped 1; count of bases not matched to a gene: 5. In germline, CDR1 is SGDLS, CDR2 YYNGEE. There are 17 residues in the CDR3. The CDR3, as DNA: TGTGCCAGCAGCGTAGGGAGCGGGAGGCCGTCCTACAATGAGCAGTTCTTC. Translation: CASSVGSGRPSYNEQFF.

The V and J genes are TRBV18 and TRBJ2-7; 12 nucleotides line up with TRBD2. CDR3 length equals 14 residues. Germline CDR1 KGHSH, CDR2 LQKENI. V was pared by 3 bases and J by 5 bases, with 2 bases of the junction left unmatched. The CDR3 DNA reads as TGTGCCAGCTCACCTCTAGCGGGAGGGGACGAGCAGTACTTC. This sequence encodes CASSPLAGGDEQYF.

This chain links TRBV6-8 with TRBJ2-2, with a weak D call TRBD2 (5 bases). V was pared by 8 bases and J by 8 bases, with 15 bases between. Germline V lookup: CDR1 MNHGY, CDR2 SAAAGT. The CDR3 contains 13 residues. The DNA for the CDR3 is TGTGCCAGCCGAGGGTCTCTCAGGGGGGAGCTGTTTTTT. Translating it yields CASRGSLRGELFF.

The chain employs TRBV29-1 and TRBJ2-5, with TRBD1 matching 11 bases. The J segment lost 2 bases and the V segment lost 1 base, leaving 3 bases of the junction unmatched. The CDR3 is 15 residues long. CDR1 SQVTM and CDR2 ANQGSEA come from the germline V gene. The CDR3 loop reads CSVEGTGGLQETQYF. CDR3 sequence (DNA): TGCAGCGTTGAAGGGACAGGGGGCCTGCAAGAGACCCAGTACTTC.

The chain recombines TRBV19 with TRBJ1-1; TRBD1 agrees at 10 bases. The V and J ends lost 5 bases and 5 bases, in that order; junction bases with no gene match: 5. The CDR3 has 14 amino acids. The germline V gene encodes CDR1 LNHDA and CDR2 SQIVND (reference sequence). CDR3 sequence reads: CASSLGQGRTEAFF. The CDR3 nucleotides are TGTGCCAGTAGTCTGGGACAGGGGAGGACTGAAGCTTTCTTT. The full variable domain, its missing parts supplied by reference TRBV19 and TRBJ1-1, is DGGITQSPKYLFRKEGQNVTLSCEQNLNHDAMYWYRQDPGQGLRLIYYSQIVNDFQKGDIAEGYSVSREKKESFPLTVTSAQKNPTAFYLCASSLGQGRTEAFFGQGTRLTVV.

J is TRBJ2-1 and V is TRBV28, with 8 bases fitting TRBD1. Unmatched junction bases numbered 14, after V lost 4 bases and J lost 9 bases. The CDR3 spans 16 residues. Germline assignment: CDR1 MDHEN and CDR2 SYDVKM. The CDR3 sequence is CASSSDPGQVMGEQFF. CDR3 nucleotide sequence: TGTGCCAGCAGTTCAGATCCGGGACAGGTCATGGGTGAGCAGTTCTTC.

The J gene is TRBJ2-5, the V gene TRBV23-1, with 9 bases lining up with TRBD1. TRBV23-1 is classed as an ORF, of uncertain function. The trim removed 6 bases at V and 2 bases at J, leaving 7 bases unmatched. The CDR3 is 15 residues long. The CDR3 loop reads CASRLDRGGQETQYF. In DNA, the CDR3 is TGCGCCAGCAGACTAGACAGGGGGGGACAAGAGACCCAGTACTTC.

This chain links TRBV7-5 with TRBJ2-5; the table's D call TRBD2 went unverified against the DNA. TRBV7-5 is designated a pseudogene. The CDR3 consists of 19 residues. In DNA form, the CDR3 reads TGTGCCAGCAGCTTGGTGGGACTAGCGGGGTTTGGGGGCGAAGAGACCCAGTACTTC. Encoded protein: CASSLVGLAGFGGEETQYF.

The J gene is TRBJ2-7, the V gene TRBV6-8, with TRBD1 identical over 9 bases. Looked up from germline, CDR1 is MNHGY and CDR2 is SAAAGT. V dropped 4 bases and J dropped 6; count of bases not matched to a gene: 7. The CDR3 covers 14 residues. CDR3 in amino acids: CASSFADRGAEQYF. In DNA, the CDR3 is TGTGCCAGCAGTTTCGCCGACAGGGGGGCCGAGCAGTACTTC.

The J gene is TRBJ1-3, the V gene TRBV14, with D tentatively TRBD1 (5 bases). Germline V gene lookup returns CDR1 SGHDN and CDR2 FVKESK. Trimming took off 0 bases at V and 2 bases at J, with 14 bases between the two ends. The length of the CDR3 is 17 residues. Here the CDR3 reads CASSQDYGRAAGNTIYF. In DNA, the CDR3 is TGTGCCAGCAGCCAAGATTATGGCAGGGCGGCTGGAAACACCATATATTTT.

The chain employs TRBV6-8 and TRBJ2-5; unclear D gene. The V gene's germline CDR1 is MNHGY and CDR2 SAAAGT. V was cut by 5 bases and J by 4 bases, with 14 bases left in between. The CDR3 runs to 14 residues. CDR3 sequence: CASSGVGRRETQYF. The CDR3 DNA sequence: TGTGCCAGCAGTGGGGTGGGTAGAAGAGAGACCCAGTACTTC.

The CDR3 protein is CASKLRALSWETQYF. The CDR3 coding sequence is TGTGCCAGCAAACTTAGGGCCTTGTCTTGGGAGACCCAGTACTTC. The chain couples TRBV6-8 to TRBJ2-5; D is unclear. Trimming pared 7 bases from V and 5 bases from J, leaving 20 bases between. Germline V lookup: CDR1 MNHGY, CDR2 SAAAGT. This CDR3 is built from 15 residues.

V is TRBV23-1 and J is TRBJ2-7; D is undetermined. TRBV23-1 is reported as an ORF; its role is uncertain. The V and J ends lost 4 bases and 2 bases respectively, with 9 bases between them. The length of the CDR3 is 13 residues. This chain's CDR3 is CASSLRAAYEQYF. The CDR3, as DNA: TGCGCCAGCAGTCTAAGGGCCGCCTACGAGCAGTACTTC.

This chain uses TRBV11-3 with TRBJ2-5, with D perhaps assigned TRBD1 or TRBD2 (5 bases each). This CDR3 is built from 20 residues. Trimming removed 3 bases at V and 1 base at J, with 27 bases between. CDR1 is SGHNT and CDR2 is YENEEA in the germline V gene. CDR3 region: CASSFDPNQLKLGAQETQYF. The CDR3 region has the DNA TGTGCCAGCAGCTTTGACCCAAATCAACTAAAACTAGGGGCCCAAGAGACCCAGTACTTC.

The chain employs TRBV29-1 and TRBJ2-7; D unresolved. CDR1 and CDR2 from the germline V gene are SQVTM and ANQGSEA. The CDR3 consists of 15 residues. Trimming took off 5 bases at V and 0 bases at J, with 17 bases between the two ends. The CDR3 coding sequence is TGCAGCGTTCGGTCGGCGGTCAGCTCCTCCTACGAGCAGTACTTC. This translates into CSVRSAVSSSYEQYF.

The chain joins TRBV19 to TRBJ2-1; a weak D match, TRBD2 (5 bases). The CDR3 is 15 amino acids. With 9 bases removed from V and 0 bases from J, the gap between germline ends came to 15 bases. Germline assignment: CDR1 LNHDA and CDR2 SQIVND (reference sequence). The CDR3 spells CASRERRSSYNEQFF. CDR3 sequence (DNA): TGTGCCAGCAGAGAGCGGAGGAGCTCCTACAATGAGCAGTTCTTC. Variable domain in full (rest from reference TRBV19 and TRBJ2-1): DGGITQSPKYLFRKEGQNVTLSCEQNLNHDAMYWYRQDPGQGLRLIYYSQIVNDFQKGDIAEGYSVSREKKESFPLTVTSAQKNPTAFYLCASRERRSSYNEQFFGPGTRLTVL.

The genes are TRBV18 and TRBJ2-2; the D gene is possibly TRBD2 (6 bases). V was clipped by 6 bases and J by 5 bases, with 16 bases between them. The germline V gene encodes CDR1 KGHSH and CDR2 LQKENI. The CDR3 sequence is 15 residues long. For the CDR3, the DNA is TGTGCCAGCTCCCGGGACGCCGGGGGTACCGGGGAGCTGTTTTTT. The encoded protein is CASSRDAGGTGELFF.

The rearrangement joins TRBV7-6 to TRBJ2-2; 7 nucleotides line up with TRBD1. CDR3 length: 15 amino acids. The V and J ends lost 8 bases and 4 bases, in that order; junction bases with no gene match: 10. Germline-derived CDR1 and CDR2 are SGHVS and FNYEAQ. This CDR3 is CASFRDRSSTGELFF. The DNA of the CDR3 is TGTGCCAGCTTCAGGGACAGATCAAGCACCGGGGAGCTGTTTTTT.

The chain has TRBV6-8 and TRBJ2-7, with TRBD1 matching 9 bases. Germline assignment: CDR1 MNHGY and CDR2 SAAAGT. The junction had 9 bases not matched to a gene; V was cut back by 6 bases and J by 3 bases. The CDR3 covers 15 residues. This chain's CDR3 is CASSLDRGGNYEQYF. The CDR3 DNA reads TGTGCCAGCAGCTTAGACAGGGGGGGCAACTACGAGCAGTACTTC.

This rearrangement joins TRBV19 to TRBJ2-3, with no clear D. This CDR3 is 12 amino acids long. Trimming cost V 5 bases and J 4 bases, with 7 bases left between them. Looked up from germline, CDR1 is LNHDA and CDR2 is SQIVND (reference sequence). CDR3 region: CASSAFADTQYF. The CDR3 coding sequence is TGTGCCAGTAGTGCATTTGCAGATACGCAGTATTTT.